Below, 27 T cell receptor beta chains from the same sample are listed, as sequenced in a study of cytomegalovirus exposure and HLA in healthy donors. Researchers ran the PCR with 60 Vbeta and 13 Jbeta primers. This table comes from immunoSEQ multiplex PCR, and its TCRdb copy is limited to in-frame clones, with some not included. The listing contains about 60,000 clones. The sequencing sample was made of PBMCs. All receptors come from a man aged 50-60 years in good health and CMV-seropositive.

The chain links TRBV4-3 to TRBJ2-1; no clear D gene. This CDR3 region has 16 residues. Germline assignment: CDR1 LGHNA and CDR2 YSLEER. The V gene lost 0 bases and the J gene lost 7 bases, with 16 bases spanning the gap. The DNA of the CDR3 is TGCGCCAGCAGCCAAGACGGAGACCCCCGTTGGAATGAGCAGTTCTTC. Its translation: CASSQDGDPRWNEQFF.

The chain carries TRBV6-1 and TRBJ2-7; D unclear. The germline V gene has CDR1 MNHNS and CDR2 SASEGT. The length of the CDR3 is 12 residues. Trimming stripped 0 bases from V and 3 bases from J, with 3 bases between. CDR3 region: CASSEAGYEQYF. CDR3 sequence (DNA): TGTGCCAGCAGTGAAGCCGGCTACGAGCAGTACTTC.

This chain links TRBV2 with TRBJ1-1; D not resolved. CDR1 and CDR2 (germline): SNHLY, FYNNEI. This CDR3 is built from 11 residues. Trimming stripped 5 bases from V and 3 bases from J, with 4 bases between. The CDR3 DNA sequence: TGTGCCAGCAGTACGGACACTGAAGCTTTCTTT. Residues: CASSTDTEAFF.

The chain couples TRBV30 to TRBJ1-5; D is possibly TRBD1 (6 bases). Trimming removed 2 bases from V and 6 bases from J, with 11 bases in between. Germline CDR1 is GTSNPN and CDR2 is SVGIG (reference sequence). CDR3 size: 13 residues. For the CDR3, the DNA is TGTGCCTGGAGTCCGGGGGGGCCTCAGCCCCAGCATTTT. Amino acids: CAWSPGGPQPQHF. The whole variable domain, remainder taken from reference TRBV30 and TRBJ1-5, is SQTIHQWPATLVQPVGSPLSLECTVEGTSNPNLYWYRQAAGRGLQLLFYSVGIGQISSEVPQNLSASRPQDRQFILSSKKLLLSDSGFYLCAWSPGGPQPQHFGDGTRLSIL.

The chain has TRBV7-3 and TRBJ2-2; the match to TRBD2 covers 8 bases. The germline V gene encodes CDR1 SGHTA and CDR2 FQGTGA. There are 15 residues in the CDR3. J was trimmed by 5 bases and V by 5 bases; bases with no gene match: 7. The CDR3 DNA reads as TGTGCCAGCAGCCGGGGGGGGCGGAGTACCGGGGAGCTGTTTTTT. Amino acid sequence: CASSRGGRSTGELFF. The entire variable domain, with the rest obtained from reference TRBV7-3 and TRBJ2-2, is as follows: GAGVSQTPSNKVTEKGKYVELRCDPISGHTALYWYRQSLGQGPEFLIYFQGTGAADDSGLPNDRFFAVRPEGSVSTLKIQRTERGDSAVYLCASSRGGRSTGELFFGEGSRLTVL.

The chain carries TRBV19 and TRBJ2-7; D possibly corresponds to TRBD2 (6 bases). In germline, CDR1 is LNHDA, CDR2 SQIVND (reference sequence). The length of the CDR3 is 16 residues. V lost 5 bases and J lost 0, with 17 bases in between. The CDR3 sequence is CASSRTGGMSSYEQYF. In DNA, the CDR3 is TGTGCCAGTAGTCGTACTGGCGGGATGAGCTCCTACGAGCAGTACTTC.

V gene TRBV4-1 combines with J gene TRBJ2-2; unclear D gene. This CDR3 region has 16 residues. V dropped 0 bases and J dropped 0 bases, with 8 bases sitting between them. Germline values: CDR1 MGHRA, CDR2 YSYEKL. In nucleotides, the CDR3 is TGCGCCAGCAGCCAAGAATCTTTCGCGAACACCGGGGAGCTGTTTTTT. This translates into CASSQESFANTGELFF.

The chain employs TRBV5-1 and TRBJ2-7; 10 bases agree with TRBD1. Germline assignment: CDR1 SGHRS and CDR2 YFSETQ. CDR3 length: 16 residues. The V and J ends lost 4 bases and 5 bases, in that order; junction bases with no gene match: 12. Written as DNA, the CDR3 is TGCGCCAGCAGCCTTGGAGAGGGGACAGGGGCCGACGAGCAGTACTTC. Protein product: CASSLGEGTGADEQYF.

This sequence joins TRBV4-3 and TRBJ2-3; D is ambiguous. Trimming cost V 1 base and J 0 bases, with 8 bases left between them. This CDR3 is 15 amino acids long. The V gene's germline CDR1 is LGHNA and CDR2 YSLEER. The CDR3 protein is CASSQGTLSTDTQYF. CDR3 nucleotides: TGCGCCAGCAGCCAAGGAACTCTAAGCACAGATACGCAGTATTTT.

The chain has TRBV19 and TRBJ2-7, with 9 bases identical to TRBD1. The CDR3 spans 14 residues. The junction had 3 bases not matched to a gene; V was cut back by 4 bases and J by 2 bases. The germline V gene encodes CDR1 LNHDA and CDR2 SQIVND (reference sequence). The CDR3 DNA follows: TGTGCCAGTAGTAAACAGGGGGCTACCTACGAGCAGTACTTC. It is translated as CASSKQGATYEQYF.

This chain connects TRBV7-9 to TRBJ1-4; TRBD1 agrees at 8 bases. The length of the CDR3 is 14 residues. Looked up from germline, CDR1 is SEHNR and CDR2 is FQNEAQ (reference sequence). The V and J ends lost 8 bases and 2 bases, in that order; junction bases with no gene match: 4. In DNA, the CDR3 is TGTGCCAGCGGACAGGGTCGGACTAATGAAAAACTGTTTTTT. It encodes CASGQGRTNEKLFF.

The genes are TRBV28 and TRBJ2-1; no reliable D call. Between the trimmed V and J ends, which lost 6 bases and 0 bases, there was a span of 6 bases. CDR3 length equals 13 residues. CDR1 is MDHEN, CDR2 SYDVKM, per germline. The CDR3 spells CASSPFSYNEQFF. CDR3 nucleotides: TGTGCCAGCAGCCCCTTCTCCTACAATGAGCAGTTCTTC.

The V call is TRBV27, the J call TRBJ2-7, with D maybe TRBD1 (6 bases). Per germline, CDR1 MNHEY and CDR2 SMNVEV (reference sequence). The V gene lost 8 bases and the J gene lost 4 bases, with 21 bases spanning the gap. The CDR3 totals 15 residues. The CDR3 DNA is TGTGCCAGCCTCCCCCACGGGACAAAGACATACGAGCAGTACTTC. It translates to CASLPHGTKTYEQYF.

V usage is TRBV19 and J usage is TRBJ1-2, with TRBD1 matching over 9 bases. Trimming cost V 8 bases and J 1 base; bases outside gene matches: 14. The CDR3 has 17 residues. Per germline, CDR1 LNHDA and CDR2 SQIVND (reference sequence). The CDR3 region is CASFPTGATGGNYGYTF. The CDR3, as DNA: TGTGCCAGTTTCCCAACCGGGGCGACAGGGGGTAACTATGGCTACACCTTC.

V and J are TRBV14 and TRBJ1-1; D is unresolved. The V gene's germline CDR1 is SGHDN and CDR2 FVKESK. Trimming removed 1 base at V and 4 bases at J, with 7 bases between. The CDR3 length is 13 residues. CDR3 residues: CASSQVAGTEAFF. DNA of the CDR3: TGTGCCAGCAGCCAAGTAGCGGGCACTGAAGCTTTCTTT.

V usage is TRBV6-5 and J usage is TRBJ2-7, with a weak D call TRBD1 (6 bases). The V end was cut by 0 bases, the J end by 2 bases, with 8 bases between. Germline assignment: CDR1 MNHEY and CDR2 SVGAGI. This CDR3 contains 14 residues. CDR3 sequence reads: CASSYSGDTYEQYF. CDR3 nucleotides: TGTGCCAGCAGTTACTCCGGGGACACCTACGAGCAGTACTTC.

As regards this clone: The junction differs from germline at one of its ends, possibly a read error. The chain combines TRBV6-5 with TRBJ2-3; 11 bases fit TRBD2. Germline V gene data show CDR1 as MNHEY and CDR2 as SVGAGI. The CDR3 has 15 residues. DNA of the CDR3: TGTGCCAGCAGATTAGCGGGAGGGCAGGCAGATAAGCAGTATTTT. It specifies CASRLAGGQADKQYF.

CDR3 protein: CASSRGSGELFF. Here the CDR3 DNA reads TGTGCCAGCAGCAGGGGGTCCGGGGAGCTGTTTTTT. This chain connects TRBV25-1 to TRBJ2-2, with TRBD1 matching over 7 bases. The length of the CDR3 is 12 residues. V was pared by 6 bases and J by 6 bases, with 1 base of the junction left unmatched. The germline CDR1 and CDR2 sequences are MGHDK and SYGVNS.

The gene calls are TRBV15 and TRBJ1-3; D is perhaps TRBD1 (6 bases). The CDR3 has 19 amino acids. V lost 1 base and J lost 1, with 20 bases in between. Germline CDR1 and CDR2: LNHNV and YYDKDF (reference sequence). The CDR3 nucleotides read TGTGCCACCAGCAGAGTTAAGGCGACAGGCCCGGGGTCTGGAAACACCATATATTTT. It translates to CATSRVKATGPGSGNTIYF.

Comments on this clone: The junction departs from germline at one end; a sequencing error may be responsible. The CDR3 coding sequence is TGTGCCAGTAGAGCCGGGACTACCAACCAAGAGAACCAGTACTTC. It yields the protein CASRAGTTNQENQYF. The chain links TRBV19 to TRBJ2-5; 7 positions match TRBD2. Per the germline V gene, CDR1 is LNHDA and CDR2 is SQIVND (reference sequence). CDR3 size: 15 residues.

V gene TRBV11-2 combines with J gene TRBJ1-2; 10 bases align to TRBD1. Unmatched junction bases numbered 5, after V lost 0 bases and J lost 4 bases. Germline V CDR1 and CDR2: SGHAT, FQNNGV. The CDR3 consists of 16 residues. The CDR3 nucleotides read TGTGCCAGCAGCTTAGACCGGACAGGGGGAGGCTATGGCTACACCTTC. Encoded protein: CASSLDRTGGGYGYTF.

The V call is TRBV7-2, the J call TRBJ1-6; D is possibly TRBD1 (6 bases). The CDR3 length is 15 residues. Germline-derived CDR1 and CDR2 are SGHTA and FQGNSA. Trimming cost V 5 bases and J 8 bases, with 16 bases left between them. In DNA form, the CDR3 reads TGTGCCAGCAGCCGCAGACAGGTGTCCGATTCACCCCTCCACTTT. This encodes CASSRRQVSDSPLHF.

CDR3 nucleotides: TGTGCCAGCAGTTATAGCGGGATATTAGAAAATGAGCAGTTCTTC. The encoded protein is CASSYSGILENEQFF. The chain couples TRBV6-5 to TRBJ2-1; 8 bases are a match to TRBD2. CDR3 length: 15 amino acids. Germline assignment: CDR1 MNHEY and CDR2 SVGAGI. Unmatched junction bases numbered 8, after V lost 3 bases and J lost 7 bases.

The genes are TRBV4-1 and TRBJ2-7, with TRBD2 identical over 7 bases. CDR1 is MGHRA, CDR2 YSYEKL, per germline. Trimming took 0 bases from V and 2 from J; bases not matched to a gene: 10. The CDR3 spans 17 residues. For the CDR3, the DNA is TGCGCCAGCAGCCAAGATCACTCGGGGGGTTCCCCCTACGAGCAGTACTTC. It yields the protein CASSQDHSGGSPYEQYF.

The gene calls are TRBV18 and TRBJ2-7, with 11 bases lining up with TRBD1. The CDR3 runs 14 residues. The V segment lost 8 bases and the J segment 2 bases; nucleotides outside the gene matches: 5. Germline values: CDR1 KGHSH, CDR2 LQKENI. CDR3 bases: TGTGCCAGCGCCGGGGACAGGGGGACCTACGAGCAGTACTTC. Protein: CASAGDRGTYEQYF.

V usage is TRBV6-1 and J usage is TRBJ2-3; a weak D match, TRBD1 (5 bases). V lost 4 bases and J lost 1, with 6 bases in between. The CDR3 is made up of 13 amino acids. Germline CDR1 and CDR2: MNHNS and SASEGT. The CDR3 loop reads CASSVQGTDTQYF. In nucleotides, the CDR3 is TGTGCCAGCAGTGTACAGGGCACAGATACGCAGTATTTT.

J is TRBJ2-2 and V is TRBV29-1; 9 bases fit TRBD2. Germline assignment: CDR1 SQVTM and CDR2 ANQGSEA. This CDR3 region has 14 residues. V lost 4 bases and J lost 5; bases outside the gene matches: 5. This chain's CDR3 is CSVASGRNTGELFF. In DNA, the CDR3 is TGCAGCGTTGCCAGCGGGAGGAATACCGGGGAGCTGTTTTTT.